This TCR beta chain came from a study of OX40 agonist ivuxolimab in advanced cancers. Worth noting for this clone: The target antigen is unknown.

The protocol was immunoSEQ multiplex PCR, while the TCRdb copy is restricted to in-frame clones and leaves out a portion. The table shows around 64,000 clones, with around 86% occurring only once. The V gene lost 1 base and the J gene lost 3 bases, with 16 bases spanning the gap. CDR1 is MGHRA, CDR2 YSYEKL, per germline. The CDR3 has 17 residues. Notes on the study in general: The CD4+ and CD8+ T cells in the blood had expanded clonally by week 6 at 0.1 to 3.0 mg/kg. Clonal expansion was among the lowest in partial responders at 0.1-3.0 mg/kg, especially CD8+. Certain nonresponders additionally had low normalized T-cell clonal expansion.

Systemic immunosuppression or autoimmune disease history was grounds to exclude patients. The sequences come from CD4+ or CD8+ T cells sorted from blood, collected in a trial of the OX40 agonist ivuxolimab. The sequence derives from an adult with an advanced solid tumor such as melanoma, head and neck, liver or kidney cancer. V usage is TRBV4-1 and J usage is TRBJ1-5, with D uncertain. The CDR3 is CASSQVRGSLHNQPQHF. CDR3 nucleotide sequence: TGCGCCAGCAGCCAAGTGAGAGGCAGCCTCCACAATCAGCCCCAGCATTTT.